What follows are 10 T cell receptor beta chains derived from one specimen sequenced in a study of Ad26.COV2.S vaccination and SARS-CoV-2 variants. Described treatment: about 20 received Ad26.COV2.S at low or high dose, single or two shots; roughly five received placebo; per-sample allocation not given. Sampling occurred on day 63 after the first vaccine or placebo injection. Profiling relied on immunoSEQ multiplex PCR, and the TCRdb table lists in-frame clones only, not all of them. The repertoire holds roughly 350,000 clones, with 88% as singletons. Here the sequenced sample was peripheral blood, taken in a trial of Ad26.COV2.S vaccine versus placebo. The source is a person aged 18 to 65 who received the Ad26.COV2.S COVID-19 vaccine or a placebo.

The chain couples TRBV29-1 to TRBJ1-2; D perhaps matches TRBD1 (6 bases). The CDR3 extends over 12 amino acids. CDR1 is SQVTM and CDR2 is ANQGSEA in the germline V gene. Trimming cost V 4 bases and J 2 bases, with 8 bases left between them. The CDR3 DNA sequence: TGCAGCGTTGGAGGACAGAACTATGGCTACACCTTC. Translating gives CSVGGQNYGYTF.

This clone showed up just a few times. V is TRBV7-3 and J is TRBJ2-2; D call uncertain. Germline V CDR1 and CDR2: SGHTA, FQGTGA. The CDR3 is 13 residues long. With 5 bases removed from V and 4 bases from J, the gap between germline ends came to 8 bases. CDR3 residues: CASSTSGTGELFF. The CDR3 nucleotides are TGTGCCAGCAGCACTTCAGGCACCGGGGAGCTGTTTTTT.

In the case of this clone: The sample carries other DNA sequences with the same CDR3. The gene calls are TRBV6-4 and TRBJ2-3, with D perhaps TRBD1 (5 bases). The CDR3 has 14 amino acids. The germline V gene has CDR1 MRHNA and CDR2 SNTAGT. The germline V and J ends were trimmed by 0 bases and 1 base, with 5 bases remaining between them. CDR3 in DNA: TGTGCCAGCAGTGACTCAGGGGGCACAGATACGCAGTATTTT. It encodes CASSDSGGTDTQYF.

DNA for the CDR3: TGTGCCAGCAGCGTAGATAAAGGGGGAGGTGGAAACACCATATATTTT. The encoded protein is CASSVDKGGGGNTIYF. The chain uses TRBV9 and TRBJ1-3, with TRBD1 as a possible D gene (6 bases). From germline, CDR1 is SGDLS and CDR2 YYNGEE. V was shortened by 0 bases and J by 3 bases, with 13 bases between the two germline ends. This CDR3 contains 16 residues.

CDR3 DNA sequence: TGTGCCAGCGGATGGGAGAGATCCCAGCCCCAGCATTTT. It translates to CASGWERSQPQHF. The chain combines TRBV7-2 with TRBJ1-5, with D unresolved. Germline V gene sequence: CDR1 SGHTA, CDR2 FQGNSA. V lost 8 bases to trimming and J lost 7 bases, with 15 bases between them. This CDR3 contains 13 residues.

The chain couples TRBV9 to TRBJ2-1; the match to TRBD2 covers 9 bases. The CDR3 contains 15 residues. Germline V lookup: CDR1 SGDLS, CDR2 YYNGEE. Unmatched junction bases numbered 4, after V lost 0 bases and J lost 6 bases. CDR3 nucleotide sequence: TGTGCCAGCAGCGTAGGGACTAGCGATCCCAATGAGCAGTTCTTC. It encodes CASSVGTSDPNEQFF.

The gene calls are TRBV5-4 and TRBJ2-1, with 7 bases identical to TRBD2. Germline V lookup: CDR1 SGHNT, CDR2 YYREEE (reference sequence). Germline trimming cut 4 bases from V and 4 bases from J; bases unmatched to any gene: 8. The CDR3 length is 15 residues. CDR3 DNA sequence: TGTGCCAGCAGCCTGTCTGGCGGGGGTTACAATGAGCAGTTCTTC. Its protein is CASSLSGGGYNEQFF.

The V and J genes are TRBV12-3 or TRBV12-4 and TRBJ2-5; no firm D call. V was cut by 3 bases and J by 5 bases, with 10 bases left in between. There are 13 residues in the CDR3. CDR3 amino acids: CASSLTTPETQYF. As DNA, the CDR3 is TGTGCCAGCAGTTTGACAACCCCGGAGACCCAGTACTTC.

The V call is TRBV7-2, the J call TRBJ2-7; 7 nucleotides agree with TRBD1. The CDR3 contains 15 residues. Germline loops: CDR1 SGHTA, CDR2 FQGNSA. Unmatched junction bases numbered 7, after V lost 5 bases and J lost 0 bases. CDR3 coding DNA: TGTGCCAGCAGCCCTCGGGACAGAGACTCCTACGAGCAGTACTTC. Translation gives CASSPRDRDSYEQYF.

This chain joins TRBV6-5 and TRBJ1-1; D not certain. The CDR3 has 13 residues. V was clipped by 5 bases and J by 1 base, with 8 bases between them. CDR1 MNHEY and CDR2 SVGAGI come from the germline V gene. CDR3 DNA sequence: TGTGCCAGCAGTCGCCAGGCGAACACTGAAGCTTTCTTT. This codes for CASSRQANTEAFF.